This passage covers 19 T cell receptor beta chains from one sample sequenced in a study of blood T cell repertoires in COVID-19. Assay: immunoSEQ multiplex PCR; the TCRdb copy retains only in-frame clones and omits some. The table lists 300,000 to 400,000 clones, approximately 90% of them singletons. Sequences were obtained from PBMCs or T cells enriched from blood (not recorded which). These receptors were taken from a man aged 18 to 29 who had recovered from COVID-19.

This chain uses TRBV7-9 with TRBJ1-3, with D unclear. The germline V and J ends were trimmed by 5 bases and 0 bases, with 8 bases remaining between them. This CDR3 has 14 residues. Per the germline V gene, CDR1 is SEHNR and CDR2 is FQNEAQ (reference sequence). CDR3 sequence: CASSPVSSGNTIYF. The CDR3 region has the DNA TGTGCCAGCAGCCCCGTGTCCTCTGGAAACACCATATATTTT.

The chain is built from TRBV4-2 and TRBJ2-1; tentative D call: TRBD2 (6 bases). The CDR3 has 15 amino acids. Germline-derived CDR1 and CDR2 are LGHNA and YNFKEQ. V dropped 0 bases and J dropped 4 bases, with 10 bases sitting between them. CDR3 bases: TGTGCCAGCAGCCAAGAAAGCGGGCCATACAATGAGCAGTTCTTC. Amino acid sequence: CASSQESGPYNEQFF.

The CDR3 region has the DNA TGCGCCAGCAGCTTGGAGGCTAGCGGGAGTGGGGAGCAGTACTTC. This encodes CASSLEASGSGEQYF. The chain has TRBV5-1 and TRBJ2-7; 10 positions agree with TRBD2. This CDR3 spans 15 amino acids. Germline CDR1 and CDR2: SGHRS and YFSETQ. J gave up 7 bases and V 0 bases, and 7 bases lay outside the gene matches.

The chain uses TRBV9 and TRBJ1-4, with TRBD1 matching over 8 bases. The CDR3 covers 14 residues. Germline lookup yields CDR1 SGDLS and CDR2 YYNGEE. The V segment lost 2 bases and the J segment 8 bases; nucleotides outside the gene matches: 5. The CDR3: CASSVTGGREKLFF. CDR3 in DNA: TGTGCCAGCAGCGTCACAGGGGGACGGGAAAAACTGTTTTTT.

CDR3 sequence reads: CASSPRPSGDEKLFF. The DNA of the CDR3 is TGTGCCAGCAGCCCCAGGCCCTCCGGGGATGAAAAACTGTTTTTT. V usage is TRBV7-9 and J usage is TRBJ1-4, with D hard to call. Germline loops: CDR1 SEHNR, CDR2 FQNEAQ (reference sequence). CDR3 length: 15 residues. With 5 bases removed from V and 6 bases from J, the gap between germline ends came to 16 bases.

The rearrangement uses TRBV9 and TRBJ1-4, with 7 positions matching TRBD1. V gave up 4 bases and J gave up 5 bases; unmatched junction bases: 11. Germline V gene sequence: CDR1 SGDLS, CDR2 YYNGEE. The CDR3 length is 16 residues. The CDR3 sequence: CASSTHPTGRNEKLFF. CDR3 nucleotides: TGTGCCAGCAGCACGCACCCGACAGGGAGAAATGAAAAACTGTTTTTT.

This chain uses TRBV4-1 with TRBJ1-5; a possible D gene is TRBD1 (6 bases). The V end lost 3 bases, the J end lost 0 bases, and 12 bases lay between the germline ends. Germline loops: CDR1 MGHRA, CDR2 YSYEKL. The CDR3 loop spans 16 amino acids. CDR3 DNA: TGCGCCAGCAGCCATGGTGGACAGATTAGCAATCAGCCCCAGCATTTT. It yields the protein CASSHGGQISNQPQHF.

In this sample, this clone turned up once. The chain employs TRBV6-6 and TRBJ1-4; a weak D match, TRBD1 (6 bases). V lost 2 bases and J 5 bases, leaving 9 bases between the germline ends. The length of the CDR3 is 14 residues. The V gene's germline CDR1 is MNHNY and CDR2 SVGAGI (reference sequence). CDR3 bases: TGTGCCAGCAGTTACCCCGACAGGAATGAAAAACTGTTTTTT. Translating gives CASSYPDRNEKLFF.

In this sample, this clone turned up once. The V and J genes are TRBV19 and TRBJ1-5, with D perhaps TRBD1 (6 bases). Per germline, CDR1 LNHDA and CDR2 SQIVND (reference sequence). Between the trimmed V and J ends, which lost 10 bases and 0 bases, there was a span of 19 bases. The CDR3 spans 16 residues. CDR3 sequence (DNA): TGTGCCACCCAAAGCCGGGACATATATAGCAATCAGCCCCAGCATTTT. Its protein is CATQSRDIYSNQPQHF.

The chain combines TRBV9 with TRBJ2-2, with 7 positions matching TRBD2. The germline V gene has CDR1 SGDLS and CDR2 YYNGEE. The length of the CDR3 is 16 residues. J was trimmed by 6 bases and V by 0 bases; bases with no gene match: 8. The CDR3 spells CASSVEDLAVSGELFF. CDR3 bases: TGTGCCAGCAGCGTAGAGGACCTAGCGGTGTCCGGGGAGCTGTTTTTT.

The gene calls are TRBV6-5 and TRBJ2-3, with 11 bases that match TRBD2. CDR1 MNHEY and CDR2 SVGAGI come from the germline V gene. The CDR3 is 16 residues long. V shed 0 bases, J shed 2 bases, and the junction held 1 base outside the gene matches. The CDR3 sequence is CASSYSTSGITDTQYF. The DNA for the CDR3 is TGTGCCAGCAGTTACTCGACTAGCGGGATCACAGATACGCAGTATTTT.

The chain is built from TRBV20-1 and TRBJ2-7; 9 nucleotides match TRBD2. V lost 3 bases, J lost 4 bases, and 10 bases stayed unmatched. The CDR3 runs to 15 residues. Per the germline V gene, CDR1 is DFQATT and CDR2 is SNEGSKA (reference sequence). The DNA of the CDR3 is TGCAGTGCTAGTAGAATATATAGCGGGAGTTACGAGCAGTACTTC. Its protein product is CSASRIYSGSYEQYF.

V and J are TRBV7-2 and TRBJ2-3, with a tentative D call TRBD2 (6 bases). V was shortened by 6 bases and J by 3 bases, with 7 bases between the two germline ends. The CDR3 totals 12 residues. Germline V lookup: CDR1 SGHTA, CDR2 FQGNSA. The chain's CDR3 is CASRAGTDTQYF. CDR3 coding DNA: TGTGCCAGCAGGGCGGGGACAGATACGCAGTATTTT.

This chain uses TRBV18 with TRBJ2-1, with D perhaps TRBD1 (5 bases). Trimming pared 1 base from V and 5 bases from J, leaving 6 bases between. Germline values: CDR1 KGHSH, CDR2 LQKENI. The CDR3 is 13 residues long. The CDR3 is CASSPRRDNEQFF. The CDR3 DNA is TGTGCCAGCTCACCACGCAGGGACAATGAGCAGTTCTTC.

The rearrangement joins TRBV7-7 to TRBJ2-1, with TRBD2 matching over 8 bases. V trimming: 5 bases; J trimming: 7 bases; junction bases outside the gene matches: 10. Per the germline V gene, CDR1 is SSHAT and CDR2 is FNYEAQ (reference sequence). The CDR3 consists of 15 residues. CDR3: CASSPSSGSQNEQFF. The CDR3 DNA is TGTGCCAGCAGCCCTAGCAGCGGGAGCCAGAATGAGCAGTTCTTC.

The V gene is TRBV28, the J gene TRBJ1-5; 7 bases align to TRBD1. CDR1 and CDR2 (germline): MDHEN, SYDVKM. J gave up 11 bases and V 6 bases, and 13 bases lay outside the gene matches. The CDR3 extends over 14 amino acids. The CDR3 loop is CASRATGAGGTQHF. The DNA of the CDR3 is TGTGCCAGCAGGGCCACAGGGGCCGGTGGGACCCAGCATTTT.

The chain combines TRBV2 with TRBJ1-5; 10 bases align to TRBD1. V lost 7 bases, J lost 1 base, and 4 bases stayed unmatched. This CDR3 has 15 amino acids. The V gene's germline CDR1 is SNHLY and CDR2 FYNNEI. In nucleotides, the CDR3 is TGTGCCAGCAATCGGGACAGGGGCAGCAATCAGCCCCAGCATTTT. Protein product: CASNRDRGSNQPQHF.

This chain uses TRBV6-5 with TRBJ1-5; D unresolved. V lost 0 bases, J lost 10 bases, and 10 bases lay in between. This CDR3 is built from 13 residues. Germline CDR1 reads MNHEY; CDR2 reads SVGAGI. This CDR3 is CASSYSKAFPQHF. CDR3 DNA sequence: TGTGCCAGCAGTTACTCGAAAGCGTTTCCCCAGCATTTT.

The CDR3 loop is CASSAGQRYGYTF. The CDR3 region has the DNA TGTGCCAGCAGTGCGGGACAGAGATATGGCTACACCTTC. The chain employs TRBV6-4 and TRBJ1-2, with TRBD1 matching over 7 bases. V lost 4 bases and J lost 5; bases outside the gene matches: 4. Germline lookup yields CDR1 MRHNA and CDR2 SNTAGT. This CDR3 has 13 amino acids.